The rows below give T cell receptor beta chains drawn from one sample of a study of blood T cell repertoires in COVID-19. Clones were read by immunoSEQ multiplex PCR, and TCRdb kept only the in-frame ones, dropping some. Altogether more than 300,000 clones are present, 88% being singletons, with the ten largest covering 1.2%. The sample was PBMCs or T cells enriched from blood (not recorded which). Receptors originate from a woman aged 18-29 years who had recovered from COVID-19. CDR3s include the opening cysteine and the closing phenylalanine or tryptophan. A D gene is named only where the DNA matches it firmly. Clone sizes are given selectively: once, few, many, or a class where the clone is expanded.

D,V,J,size,CDR3,DNA
TRBD2,TRBV15,TRBJ2-1,few,CATSRVAASGGLPYNEQFF,TGTGCCACCAGCAGAGTGGCTGCTAGCGGGGGGCTCCCATACAATGAGCAGTTCTTC
TRBD1,TRBV30,TRBJ1-4,NA,CAWSVTHLKQGGWAEKLFF,TGTGCCTGGAGTGTTACCCACCTCAAACAGGGGGGTTGGGCTGAAAAACTGTTTTTT
NA,TRBV9,TRBJ1-5,NA,CASSTGISNQPQHF,TGTGCCAGCAGCACAGGGATTAGCAATCAGCCCCAGCATTTT
NA,TRBV5-6,TRBJ1-2,NA,CASSLVLRAEYGYTF,TGTGCCAGCAGCTTGGTACTCAGGGCAGAGTATGGCTACACCTTC
TRBD1,TRBV5-1,TRBJ1-2,few,CASSPGQGRIGYGYTF,TGCGCCAGCAGCCCCGGACAGGGTAGGATAGGGTATGGCTACACCTTC
TRBD1,TRBV28,TRBJ1-1,NA,CASSLTGDHPEAFF,TGTGCCAGCAGTCTAACAGGGGACCATCCTGAAGCTTTCTTT
NA,TRBV18,TRBJ1-1,NA,CASSPPIGGGAFF,TGTGCCAGCTCACCACCGATAGGGGGGGGAGCTTTCTTT
TRBD2,TRBV10-2,TRBJ2-3,NA,CASSEGTSGTDTQYF,TGCGCCAGCAGTGAGGGGACTAGCGGCACAGATACGCAGTATTTT
TRBD1,TRBV18,TRBJ1-2,NA,CASSPSGQGAGYGYTF,TGTGCCAGCTCACCATCCGGACAGGGGGCAGGCTATGGCTACACCTTC
TRBD1,TRBV6-5,TRBJ2-7,once,CASSPGQGREQYF,TGTGCCAGCAGTCCGGGACAGGGAAGGGAGCAGTACTTC
TRBD1,TRBV30,TRBJ1-1,NA,CAWRTGQGNTEAFF,TGTGCCTGGAGGACAGGACAGGGGAACACTGAAGCTTTCTTT
NA,TRBV10-3,TRBJ1-5,NA,CAISESRGSSNQPQHF,TGTGCCATCAGTGAGTCGAGAGGGAGTAGCAATCAGCCCCAGCATTTT
NA,TRBV6-5,TRBJ1-2,NA,CASNDGSGNYGYTF,TGTGCCAGCAACGACGGCAGCGGGAACTATGGCTACACCTTC
TRBD1,TRBV28,TRBJ1-6,NA,CASSLTAGTGVKPLHF,TGTGCCAGCAGCCTGACTGCGGGAACAGGGGTGAAACCCCTCCACTTT
NA,TRBV19,TRBJ1-5,NA,CASSIDPGRMNQPQHF,TGTGCCAGTAGTATAGATCCAGGCAGAATGAATCAGCCCCAGCATTTT
TRBD1,TRBV12-3/TRBV12-4,TRBJ1-1,NA,CASSFRDSEAFF,TGTGCCAGCAGTTTCCGGGACAGTGAAGCTTTCTTT
NA,TRBV5-1,TRBJ2-4,NA,CASSLDGLAKNIQYF,TGCGCCAGCAGCTTGGACGGACTAGCCAAAAACATTCAGTACTTC
TRBD1,TRBV10-2,TRBJ2-7,NA,CASRYDRGPYEQYF,TGCGCCAGCAGGTACGACAGGGGGCCATACGAGCAGTACTTC
TRBD2,TRBV6-5,TRBJ2-7,NA,CASSRGGHINYEQYF,TGTGCCAGCAGCCGGGGGGGCCACATTAACTACGAGCAGTACTTC
NA,TRBV5-5,TRBJ1-5,NA,CASSPGTGNIQPQHF,TGTGCCAGCAGCCCCGGGACTGGGAACATTCAGCCCCAGCATTTT
TRBD1,TRBV27,TRBJ1-1,few,CASSLRQGAEAFF,TGTGCCAGCAGTCTCCGACAGGGGGCTGAAGCTTTCTTT
TRBD1,TRBV5-1,TRBJ2-5,NA,CASSFGQGQETQYF,TGCGCCAGCAGCTTTGGACAGGGCCAAGAGACCCAGTACTTC
TRBD1,TRBV7-8,TRBJ1-5,NA,CASSPTGVRDQPQHF,TGTGCCAGCAGCCCGACAGGGGTTAGGGATCAGCCCCAGCATTTT
NA,TRBV21-1,TRBJ2-5,NA,CASSKKPPERTQYF,TGTGCCAGCAGCAAAAAGCCCCCTGAGCGAACCCAGTACTTC
NA,TRBV4-3,TRBJ1-1,NA,CASSLGREGTEAFF,TGCGCCAGCAGCTTGGGCAGGGAAGGGACTGAAGCTTTCTTT
TRBD1,TRBV4-1,TRBJ2-7,NA,CASSSMAGGGYEQYF,TGCGCCAGCAGCTCAATGGCAGGGGGCGGGTACGAGCAGTACTTC
NA,TRBV5-6,TRBJ2-2,once,CASSLSGLLTGELFF,TGTGCCAGCAGCTTGAGCGGGTTACTCACCGGGGAGCTGTTTTTT
TRBD2,TRBV3-1/TRBV3-2,TRBJ2-1,NA,CASSQVRLAGGFPSYNEQFF,TGTGCCAGCAGCCAAGTACGGCTAGCGGGGGGGTTCCCCTCCTACAATGAGCAGTTCTTC
TRBD1,TRBV2,TRBJ2-1,NA,CASSGRDRGYYNEQFF,TGTGCCAGCAGTGGCAGAGACAGGGGATACTACAATGAGCAGTTCTTC
NA,TRBV2,TRBJ2-1,NA,CASSRTKGEGEQFF,TGTGCCAGCAGTAGGACTAAGGGGGAGGGTGAGCAGTTCTTC
TRBD1,TRBV19,TRBJ2-5,NA,CASSEKQEGAMWETQYF,TGTGCCAGTAGCGAAAAACAAGAGGGGGCTATGTGGGAGACCCAGTACTTC
NA,TRBV19,TRBJ2-3,NA,CASRLRGYGDTQYF,TGTGCCAGTAGACTTCGGGGGTATGGAGATACGCAGTATTTT
NA,TRBV18,TRBJ1-1,NA,CASSPREGDTEAFF,TGTGCCAGCTCACCAAGGGAGGGAGACACTGAAGCTTTCTTT
TRBD1,TRBV9,TRBJ2-7,NA,CASSAGTGRDEQYF,TGTGCCAGCAGTGCCGGGACAGGGAGAGACGAGCAGTACTTC
NA,TRBV28,TRBJ1-2,NA,CASSLSGDGWTGDTF,TGTGCCAGCAGTTTATCAGGTGATGGGTGGACGGGGGACACCTTC
NA,TRBV29-1,TRBJ2-7,NA,CSVVFGRGLYEQYF,TGCAGCGTTGTGTTCGGCAGGGGTCTCTACGAGCAGTACTTC
TRBD1,TRBV19,TRBJ1-2,once,CASSRASTGRNYGYTF,TGTGCCAGTAGTCGCGCCTCGACAGGGCGTAACTATGGCTACACCTTC
NA,TRBV3-1/TRBV3-2,TRBJ2-1,NA,CASSQDPSGMAYNEQFF,TGTGCCAGCAGCCAAGACCCCTCAGGGATGGCCTACAATGAGCAGTTCTTC
NA,TRBV7-3,TRBJ2-7,NA,CASSAWPYEQYF,TGTGCCAGCAGCGCCTGGCCCTACGAGCAGTACTTC
NA,TRBV5-6,TRBJ1-1,NA,CASRKTWGAEAFF,TGTGCCAGCAGAAAGACCTGGGGGGCTGAAGCTTTCTTT
NA,TRBV18,TRBJ2-3,NA,CASSSTGLGDTQYF,TGTGCCAGCTCATCAACAGGGCTGGGAGATACGCAGTATTTT
NA,TRBV29-1,TRBJ2-3,NA,CSVAPANRNADTQYF,TGCAGCGTTGCCCCTGCGAACAGGAACGCAGATACGCAGTATTTT
TRBD1,TRBV10-3,TRBJ1-2,NA,CAISGGGQGSNYGYTF,TGTGCCATCAGTGGGGGAGGACAGGGGTCTAACTATGGCTACACCTTC
NA,TRBV18,TRBJ1-2,NA,CASSPEGVLEGYTF,TGTGCCAGCTCACCAGAGGGAGTCTTGGAGGGCTACACCTTC
NA,TRBV5-8,TRBJ1-5,NA,CASSGGQNQPQHF,TGTGCCAGCAGCGGCGGACAAAATCAGCCCCAGCATTTT
TRBD2,TRBV2,TRBJ2-5,NA,CAGLAARGGTQYF,TGTGCCGGACTAGCGGCCCGCGGAGGGACCCAGTACTTC
TRBD1,TRBV4-1,TRBJ1-1,many,CASSQDWAGGAYTEAFF,TGCGCCAGCAGCCAAGATTGGGCAGGGGGCGCCTACACTGAAGCTTTCTTT
TRBD2,TRBV6-5,TRBJ2-5,NA,CASREPGLGETQYF,TGTGCCAGCAGGGAGCCGGGACTAGGAGAGACCCAGTACTTC
TRBD1,TRBV2,TRBJ1-2,NA,CASNWEGTGRDYGYTF,TGTGCCAGCAATTGGGAGGGGACAGGGCGCGACTATGGCTACACCTTC
NA,TRBV5-1,TRBJ1-4,NA,CASSFSRPGNEKLFF,TGCGCCAGCAGCTTCTCCAGGCCCGGTAATGAAAAACTGTTTTTT
TRBD2,TRBV19,TRBJ2-3,NA,CASSPQTSGAADTQYF,TGTGCCAGTAGTCCGCAGACTAGCGGGGCCGCAGATACGCAGTATTTT
NA,TRBV2,TRBJ2-3,NA,CASSLTGNSRGTQYF,TGTGCCAGCAGTTTAACAGGGAATAGCCGGGGTACGCAGTATTTT
NA,TRBV5-6,TRBJ2-7,NA,CASSLGGLYEQYF,TGTGCCAGCAGCTTGGGCGGCCTCTACGAGCAGTACTTC
NA,TRBV2,TRBJ1-2,NA,CASSPQVRLIYGYTF,TGTGCCAGCAGTCCCCAGGTCCGGCTAATCTATGGCTACACCTTC
TRBD2,TRBV4-1,TRBJ2-7,NA,CASSHAGTSESYEQYF,TGCGCCAGCAGCCATGCGGGCACTAGCGAATCCTACGAGCAGTACTTC
NA,TRBV5-6,TRBJ1-5,NA,CASSLAYGGTQPQHF,TGTGCCAGCAGCTTGGCATACGGAGGGACTCAGCCCCAGCATTTT
TRBD2,TRBV4-1,TRBJ2-7,NA,CASSQGGGAYEQYF,TGCGCCAGCAGCCAAGGGGGAGGGGCGTACGAGCAGTACTTC
TRBD1,TRBV10-3,TRBJ2-7,many,CAIGGWQGALGPYEQYF,TGTGCCATCGGAGGGTGGCAGGGGGCGCTTGGGCCCTACGAGCAGTACTTC